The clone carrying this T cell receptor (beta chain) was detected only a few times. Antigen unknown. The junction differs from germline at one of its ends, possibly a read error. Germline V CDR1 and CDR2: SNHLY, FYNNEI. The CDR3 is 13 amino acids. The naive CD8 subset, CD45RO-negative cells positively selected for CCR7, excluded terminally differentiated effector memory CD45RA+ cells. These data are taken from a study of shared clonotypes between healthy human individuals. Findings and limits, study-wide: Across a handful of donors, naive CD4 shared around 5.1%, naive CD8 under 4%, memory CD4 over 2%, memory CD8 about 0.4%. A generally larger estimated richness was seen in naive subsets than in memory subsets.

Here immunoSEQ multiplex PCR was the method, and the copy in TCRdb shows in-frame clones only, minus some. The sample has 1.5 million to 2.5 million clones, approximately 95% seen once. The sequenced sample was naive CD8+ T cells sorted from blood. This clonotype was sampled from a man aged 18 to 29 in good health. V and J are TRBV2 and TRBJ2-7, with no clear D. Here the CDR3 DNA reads TGTGCCAGCAGTCAAGCGAGAGAGTACGAGCAGTACTTC. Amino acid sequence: CASSQAREYEQYF.